This TCR beta chain was recorded in a study of T-cell reconstitution after alpha-beta-depleted transplantation in children. A TCRbeta library incorporating unique molecular identifiers was prepared. TCRdb re-analysed the PCR reads in MiXCR, keeping a single row per CDR3 protein. The table has roughly 790,000 distinct CDR3 sequences, under 20% seen once. CDR3 length: 18 residues. Germline loops: CDR1 LGHDT, CDR2 YNNKEL (reference sequence). V shed 6 bases and J shed 4 bases, with 28 bases lying between them. V usage is TRBV3-1 and J usage is TRBJ2-7; TRBD1 might be the D (5 bases). This specimen consisted of PBMCs, mostly from graft donor cells, obtained 360 days after TCRalphabeta/CD19-depleted stem cell transplant. The sequence was collected from a male patient between 10 and 17 years old who had a stem cell transplant for acute lymphoblastic leukemia, so the T cells may come from the graft donor. CDR3 DNA sequence: TGTGCCAGCAGTTCCCGGAGATTGGGGCGGAGATCAGATTACGAGCAGTACTTC. Its protein product is CASSSRRLGRRSDYEQYF.